This T cell receptor beta chain was obtained from a study of T cells after yellow fever vaccination. Whole-study context: Low-cell-number fractions underwent preparation using SMART-Seq v4 Ultra Low Input. The study, taken as a whole, reports: The booster response re-showed most primary clones: around 96% CD4, more than 80% CD8.

This CDR3 contains 15 residues. CDR1 and CDR2 from the germline V gene are SGHTA and FQGNSA. V was trimmed by 5 bases and J by 1 base, leaving 12 bases between them. MiXCR was run by TCRdb on the 5' RACE reads, yielding one entry per CDR3 protein. This table holds about 160,000 distinct CDR3 sequences, less than 9% found once. The table lists this clonotype with many counts. Its antigen remains unknown. The genes are TRBV7-2 and TRBJ1-5; D is uncertain. This TCR was sampled from a man between 18 and 35 years old who received the YFV17D yellow fever vaccine. The material sequenced was CD4+ T cells sorted from PBMCs, taken about 5 days after the first yellow fever vaccination. The CDR3 DNA reads as TGTGCCAGCAGCCCCGAGGTGTACAGCAATCAGCCCCAGCATTTT. Protein product: CASSPEVYSNQPQHF.